Described below is a single TCR beta chain sequence and its context. The CDR3 runs 16 residues. CDR1 is MGHRA and CDR2 is YSYEKL in the germline V gene. The J segment lost 2 bases and the V segment lost 3 bases, leaving 9 bases of the junction unmatched. The data belong to a study of Ad26.COV2.S vaccination and SARS-CoV-2 variants. Regarding treatment: 19 received Ad26.COV2.S at low or high dose, single or two shots; about 5 received placebo; per-sample allocation not given. Sample collection was performed on day 63 after the first vaccine or placebo injection. Data came from immunoSEQ multiplex PCR; TCRdb stores just in-frame clones and leaves some out. Counted here are about 400,000 clones, 80% to 90% occurring once; the ten biggest clones make up 3% to 3.5%.

The rearrangement uses TRBV4-1 and TRBJ1-2; 7 bases agree with TRBD1. The receptor was derived from a person between 18 and 59 years old who received the Ad26.COV2.S COVID-19 vaccine or a placebo. The specimen comprised peripheral blood, sampled in a trial of Ad26.COV2.S vaccine versus placebo. The CDR3 DNA is TGCGCCAGCAGCCAGCCTTCTAGGGGGCCAAACTATGGCTACACCTTC. Translated: CASSQPSRGPNYGYTF.